The 22 T cell receptor beta chains presented below share a single source sample, sequenced in a study of shared T cell receptors in the human thymus. TCRdb keeps only in-frame clones here, not all; method: immunoSEQ multiplex PCR. Of hundreds of thousands of clones listed, around 87% were seen once; the top ten hold 0.01%. A further study also used this sample, focusing on human thymus T cells.

Sequences were obtained from thymocytes. All receptors derive from a boy under two years old with a congenital heart defect.

The chain is built from TRBV6-5 and TRBJ1-1, with TRBD1 matching 12 bases. This CDR3 comprises 16 residues. Per the germline V gene, CDR1 is MNHEY and CDR2 is SVGAGI. V dropped 4 bases and J dropped 1; count of bases not matched to a gene: 4. Here the CDR3 reads CASSSGTGGANTEAFF. CDR3 coding DNA: TGTGCCAGCAGTTCCGGGACAGGGGGCGCGAACACTGAAGCTTTCTTT.

The DNA of the CDR3 is TGTGCCAGCAGTTGGGTCACAGGGGAAGCTTTCTTT. As protein: CASSWVTGEAFF. This chain joins TRBV6-5 and TRBJ1-1; a possible D gene is TRBD1 (6 bases). This CDR3 is built from 12 residues. The V end was cut by 4 bases, the J end by 8 bases, with 11 bases between. Germline V gene data show CDR1 as MNHEY and CDR2 as SVGAGI.

V is TRBV6-5 and J is TRBJ1-1, with TRBD1 as a possible D gene (5 bases). The CDR3 is made up of 15 amino acids. V lost 6 bases to trimming and J lost 7 bases, with 21 bases between them. CDR1 and CDR2 from the germline V gene are MNHEY and SVGAGI. The CDR3 loop reads CASSQERSGEVEAFF. CDR3 sequence (DNA): TGTGCCAGCAGCCAAGAGAGGTCGGGGGAAGTTGAAGCTTTCTTT.

This sequence joins TRBV6-6 and TRBJ2-7; 10 nucleotides agree with TRBD1. The V gene end was trimmed by 2 bases and the J gene end by 2 bases; junction bases not matched to a gene: 6. CDR1 and CDR2 (germline): MNHNY, SVGAGI (reference sequence). There are 16 residues in the CDR3. CDR3 residues: CASSYLWDRGTYEQYF. DNA for the CDR3: TGTGCCAGCAGTTACCTATGGGACAGGGGAACCTACGAGCAGTACTTC.

The chain is built from TRBV9 and TRBJ2-7; 10 bases are a match to TRBD2. V trimming: 3 bases; J trimming: 4 bases; junction bases outside the gene matches: 7. This CDR3 contains 15 residues. Germline V gene data show CDR1 as SGDLS and CDR2 as YYNGEE. The CDR3 nucleotides are TGTGCCAGCAGCGCACCACTAGCGGGACAGTACGAGCAGTACTTC. Amino acid sequence: CASSAPLAGQYEQYF.

CDR3 sequence reads: CASSPRGSEGNEQFF. CDR3 DNA sequence: TGTGCCAGCAGCCCCCGCGGGAGTGAGGGCAATGAGCAGTTCTTC. The chain recombines TRBV7-2 with TRBJ2-1; TRBD2 aligns across 7 bases. The CDR3 has 15 residues. The J segment lost 6 bases and the V segment lost 5 bases, leaving 10 bases of the junction unmatched. Germline lookup yields CDR1 SGHTA and CDR2 FQGNSA.

This chain links TRBV5-1 with TRBJ2-1, with 8 bases lining up with TRBD2. The CDR3 is made up of 15 amino acids. Germline trimming cut 1 base from V and 7 bases from J; bases unmatched to any gene: 7. Germline assignment: CDR1 SGHRS and CDR2 YFSETQ. The CDR3 bases are TGCGCCAGCAGCTTGACGGGAGGGCCCTGGAATGAGCAGTTCTTC. It translates to CASSLTGGPWNEQFF.

The gene calls are TRBV11-2 and TRBJ2-7; possible D gene TRBD2, 5 bases. The CDR3 has 14 residues. Per germline, CDR1 SGHAT and CDR2 FQNNGV. Between the trimmed V and J ends, which lost 3 bases and 0 bases, there was a span of 9 bases. The CDR3 protein is CASSFSGPSYEQYF. DNA for the CDR3: TGTGCCAGCAGCTTCAGCGGACCCTCCTACGAGCAGTACTTC.

This chain uses TRBV19 with TRBJ2-1; 7 bases align to TRBD2. With 5 bases clipped from V and 0 bases from J, the junction kept 13 bases outside the gene matches. CDR1 is LNHDA, CDR2 SQIVND, per germline (reference sequence). The CDR3 runs to 18 residues. The CDR3 is CASSQRGSPPSSYNEQFF. Written as DNA, the CDR3 is TGTGCCAGTAGTCAGCGCGGGAGTCCCCCCAGCTCCTACAATGAGCAGTTCTTC.

The chain carries TRBV29-1 and TRBJ2-7; TRBD2 is a possible D gene (7 bases). The CDR3 loop spans 14 amino acids. Trimming shortened V by 7 bases and J by 4 bases, and 20 bases separated the two germline ends. The V gene's germline CDR1 is SQVTM and CDR2 ANQGSEA. The CDR3 here is CSALGGGAGYEQYF. CDR3 coding DNA: TGCAGCGCCCTGGGCGGGGGCGCGGGTTACGAGCAGTACTTC.

This rearrangement joins TRBV6-5 to TRBJ2-3; 7 bases match TRBD2. This CDR3 comprises 15 residues. From germline, CDR1 is MNHEY and CDR2 SVGAGI. V shed 2 bases, J shed 4 bases, and the junction held 6 bases outside the gene matches. The CDR3 sequence is CASSYGLESSDTQYF. DNA for the CDR3: TGTGCCAGCAGTTACGGACTAGAATCCTCAGATACGCAGTATTTT.

This clone came up once. The chain uses TRBV25-1 and TRBJ2-5; D is possibly TRBD1 (6 bases). CDR3 length: 13 residues. Trimming left V 4 bases short and J 4 bases short, with 10 bases between. CDR1 MGHDK and CDR2 SYGVNS come from the germline V gene. The CDR3 reads CASSVTGTETQYF. In nucleotides, the CDR3 is TGTGCCAGCAGTGTTACAGGGACAGAGACCCAGTACTTC.

The chain is built from TRBV5-4 and TRBJ2-7, with a possible D match to TRBD2 (6 bases). Looked up from germline, CDR1 is SGHNT and CDR2 is YYREEE (reference sequence). V was shortened by 0 bases and J by 0 bases, with 13 bases between the two germline ends. The CDR3 extends over 16 amino acids. The CDR3 DNA reads as TGTGCCAGCAGCTTGGCCCCTAGCGTGAGCTCCTACGAGCAGTACTTC. Translating gives CASSLAPSVSSYEQYF.

The rearrangement links TRBV6-1 to TRBJ2-5, with 7 positions matching TRBD2. CDR3 length: 13 amino acids. V trimming: 5 bases; J trimming: 6 bases; junction bases outside the gene matches: 6. Germline V gene data show CDR1 as MNHNS and CDR2 as SASEGT. CDR3 sequence (DNA): TGTGCCAGCAGTTTGGGCGGGAGACAGACCCAGTACTTC. It specifies CASSLGGRQTQYF.

This chain connects TRBV4-1 to TRBJ2-3; 14 bases are a match to TRBD2. Trimming took 4 bases from V and 3 from J; bases not matched to a gene: 9. The CDR3 spans 18 residues. Germline CDR1 reads MGHRA; CDR2 reads YSYEKL. CDR3 sequence reads: CASSLRLAGGPGTDTQYF. The DNA for the CDR3 is TGCGCCAGCAGCCTTCGACTAGCGGGAGGGCCGGGAACAGATACGCAGTATTTT.

This clone appeared once. V usage is TRBV7-2 and J usage is TRBJ2-5; 14 positions match TRBD2. J lost 5 bases, V lost 1 base, and 6 bases had no gene match. The CDR3 has 17 amino acids. CDR1 is SGHTA and CDR2 is FQGNSA in the germline V gene. CDR3: CASSLVPGLAGEETQYF. The CDR3 DNA follows: TGTGCCAGCAGCTTAGTACCGGGACTAGCGGGAGAGGAGACCCAGTACTTC.

This clone occurred once. This sequence joins TRBV28 and TRBJ2-7, with TRBD1 as a possible D gene (6 bases). V lost 2 bases to trimming and J lost 1 base, with 15 bases between them. The CDR3 runs 16 residues. Germline CDR1 reads MDHEN; CDR2 reads SYDVKM. The CDR3 sequence is CASSLKGQIKSYEQYF. Here the CDR3 DNA reads TGTGCCAGCAGTTTAAAGGGACAAATTAAATCCTACGAGCAGTACTTC.

This chain links TRBV27 with TRBJ2-5, with D perhaps matching TRBD1 (5 bases). V was clipped by 5 bases and J by 3 bases, with 13 bases between them. CDR1 is MNHEY and CDR2 is SMNVEV in the germline V gene (reference sequence). CDR3 size: 14 residues. The CDR3 region is CASSKAGLEETQYF. In DNA, the CDR3 is TGTGCCAGCAGTAAAGCAGGGTTAGAAGAGACCCAGTACTTC.

CDR3 DNA sequence: TGTGCCAGCAGTGAATGGCCGTCCGCCCTTGAGCAGTTCTTC. Translated, it gives CASSEWPSALEQFF. V and J are TRBV6-1 and TRBJ2-1, with unresolved D. Germline CDR1 MNHNS, CDR2 SASEGT. This CDR3 region has 14 residues. V gave up 2 bases and J gave up 9 bases, with 14 bases separating them.

The chain links TRBV28 to TRBJ1-5; TRBD1 matches at 10 bases. Unmatched junction bases numbered 8, after V lost 2 bases and J lost 7 bases. CDR1 and CDR2 (germline): MDHEN, SYDVKM. CDR3 length equals 16 residues. CDR3 sequence reads: CASSLSSDRGDQPQHF. The CDR3 bases are TGTGCCAGCAGTTTAAGCTCGGACAGGGGGGACCAGCCCCAGCATTTT. Full variable domain (rest looked up from reference TRBV28 and TRBJ1-5): DVKVTQSSRYLVKRTGEKVFLECVQDMDHENMFWYRQDPGLGLRLIYFSYDVKMKEKGDIPEGYSVSREKKERFSLILESASTNQTSMYLCASSLSSDRGDQPQHFGDGTRLSIL.

This rearrangement joins TRBV2 to TRBJ2-7; 13 nucleotides align to TRBD2. The J segment lost 0 bases and the V segment lost 3 bases, leaving 14 bases of the junction unmatched. There are 20 residues in the CDR3. The V gene's germline CDR1 is SNHLY and CDR2 FYNNEI. The DNA for the CDR3 is TGTGCCAGCAGTGATTCCGACGGACTAGCGGGGGCCGGAGCCTCCTACGAGCAGTACTTC. Translated, it gives CASSDSDGLAGAGASYEQYF.

This clone has a single count. This sequence joins TRBV7-8 and TRBJ2-5; TRBD2 matches 13 bases. This CDR3 is built from 16 residues. Germline loops: CDR1 SGHVS, CDR2 FQNEAQ. V lost 3 bases, J lost 4 bases, and 5 bases stayed unmatched. The DNA for the CDR3 is TGTGCCAGCAGCTTCCTCGGACTAGCGGGAGTAGAGACCCAGTACTTC. Its translation is CASSFLGLAGVETQYF.